This TCR beta chain is from a study of CD8 T cells in Susac syndrome. This clonotype was observed a single time. V was cut by 1 base and J by 3 bases, with 13 bases left in between. Germline V gene data show CDR1 as MGHRA and CDR2 as YSYEKL. The CDR3 contains 16 residues. A quantity of about 0.5 to 1 ug RNA underwent reverse transcription using random hexamers. The method of amplification for TCR beta CDR3 was immunoSEQ multiplex PCR, covering 54 Vbeta and 13 Jbeta. TCRdb re-called the immunoSEQ multiplex PCR reads with MiXCR, one entry per CDR3 protein. The sample records more than 85,000 distinct CDR3 sequences, about 95% being singletons.

Material: CD4+ T cells from PBMCs. This rearrangement joins TRBV4-1 to TRBJ1-3; possible D gene TRBD1, 5 bases. This TCR was sampled from a human donor in good health. The CDR3 DNA reads as TGCGCCAGCAGCCAAGTGAGGGGCGCGGGTGGAAACACCATATATTTT. It specifies CASSQVRGAGGNTIYF.